Listed here are 5 T cell receptor beta chains from one sample, sequenced in a study of PD-1 blockade in classical Hodgkin lymphoma. This sample's time point: newly diagnosed, previously untreated cHL patient sample. The assay was immunoSEQ multiplex PCR, and TCRdb's table has in-frame clones only and misses some. The sample lists 47,000 or so clones, approximately 91% occurring once. Sequencing used peripheral blood mononuclear cells (PBMCs). The receptors come from a human donor with classical Hodgkin lymphoma.

V is TRBV27 and J is TRBJ1-2, with D tentatively TRBD1 (6 bases). In germline, CDR1 is MNHEY, CDR2 SMNVEV (reference sequence). This CDR3 region has 15 residues. V gave up 6 bases and J gave up 8 bases, with 22 bases separating them. The CDR3 loop reads CASSYIPQGDKGYTF. For the CDR3, the DNA is TGTGCCAGCAGCTATATCCCACAGGGAGATAAGGGCTACACCTTC.

The rearrangement links TRBV16 to TRBJ2-2; 7 bases line up with TRBD2. Germline V gives CDR1 KGHSY, CDR2 FQNENV. This CDR3 is 22 amino acids long. Trimming took 0 bases from V and 5 from J; bases not matched to a gene: 24. CDR3 bases: TGTGCCAGCAGCCAATCGAGAGGGTTTAAGCCTAGCGGAGACCTTAGGACCGGGGAGCTGTTTTTT. This encodes CASSQSRGFKPSGDLRTGELFF. The whole variable domain, remainder taken from reference TRBV16 and TRBJ2-2, is GEEVAQTPKHLVRGEGQKAKLYCAPIKGHSYVFWYQQVLKNEFKFLISFQNENVFDETGMPKERFSAKCLPNSPCSLEIQATKLEDSAVYFCASSQSRGFKPSGDLRTGELFFGEGSRLTVL.

The V and J genes are TRBV11-3 and TRBJ1-1; D unresolved. Germline V gene sequence: CDR1 SGHNT, CDR2 YENEEA. The V gene lost 8 bases and the J gene lost 0 bases, with 10 bases spanning the gap. The length of the CDR3 is 13 residues. CDR3: CASSPSMNTEAFF. The CDR3 nucleotides read TGTGCCAGCTCTCCGAGTATGAACACTGAAGCTTTCTTT. The full variable domain, its missing parts supplied by reference TRBV11-3 and TRBJ1-1, is EAGVVQSPRYKIIEKKQPVAFWCNPISGHNTLYWYLQNLGQGPELLIRYENEEAVDDSQLPKDRFSAERLKGVDSTLKIQPAELGDSAVYLCASSPSMNTEAFFGQGTRLTVV.

This rearrangement joins TRBV19 to TRBJ1-5; 9 bases match TRBD1. Germline V gene data show CDR1 as LNHDA and CDR2 as SQIVND (reference sequence). CDR3 size: 13 residues. The CDR3 coding sequence is TGTGCAAGTCTCGGGACAGGGTATCAGCCCCAGCATTTT. Translation gives CASLGTGYQPQHF.

The chain combines TRBV4-1 with TRBJ2-2; D unclear. The CDR3 spans 14 residues. V lost 1 base to trimming and J lost 2 bases, with 5 bases between them. Germline assignment: CDR1 MGHRA and CDR2 YSYEKL. The CDR3 here is CASSQGPNTGELFF. The DNA of the CDR3 is TGCGCCAGCAGCCAAGGCCCTAACACCGGGGAGCTGTTTTTT.